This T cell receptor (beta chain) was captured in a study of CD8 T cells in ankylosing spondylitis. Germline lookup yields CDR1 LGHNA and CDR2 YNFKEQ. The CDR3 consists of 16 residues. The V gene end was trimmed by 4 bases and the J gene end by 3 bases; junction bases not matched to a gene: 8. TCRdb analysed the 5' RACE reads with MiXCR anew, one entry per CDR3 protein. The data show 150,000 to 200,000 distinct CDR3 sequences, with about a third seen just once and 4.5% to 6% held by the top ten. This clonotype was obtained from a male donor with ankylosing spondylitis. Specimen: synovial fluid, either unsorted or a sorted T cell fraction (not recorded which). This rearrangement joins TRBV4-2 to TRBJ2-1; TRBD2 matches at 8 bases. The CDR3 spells CASSRVSGTSYNEQFF. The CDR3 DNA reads TGTGCCAGCAGCCGCGTTTCCGGGACTAGCTACAATGAGCAGTTCTTC.